These 2 T cell receptor beta chains came from one sample sequenced in a study of CD8 T cells in ankylosing spondylitis listed by TCRdb under 2017. Libraries were built with 5' RACE. Reads for this sample came from an Illumina HiSeq 2500. TCRdb handled the public reads itself, with Q25 trimming in fastp and clone calling in MiXCR, and kept productive beta chains. Rows with a matching CDR3 protein are joined into one entry that keeps the most common DNA and genes. This sample lists 200,000 to 250,000 distinct CDR3 sequences; about 26% were detected once. The biggest ten clones account for under 8% of the sample. Input material: blood, either unsorted or a sorted T cell fraction (not recorded which). The receptor source for this set is a male donor with ankylosing spondylitis or in good health (not recorded which).

The chain employs TRBV2 and TRBJ2-5; 10 bases fit TRBD1. Unmatched junction bases numbered 5, after V lost 8 bases and J lost 5 bases. The CDR3 is 13 amino acids. The germline V gene encodes CDR1 SNHLY and CDR2 FYNNEI. CDR3 region: CASHRDRGETQYF. CDR3 nucleotides: TGTGCCAGCCATAGGGACAGGGGTGAGACCCAGTACTTC.

This clonotype was seen at least ten times. V and J are TRBV7-2 and TRBJ2-1, with 7 bases fitting TRBD2. V was pared by 5 bases and J by 9 bases, with 13 bases of the junction left unmatched. The CDR3 totals 15 residues. The germline CDR1 and CDR2 sequences are SGHTA and FQGNSA. CDR3 sequence: CASSPSPGGSFEQFF. The CDR3 DNA follows: TGTGCCAGCAGCCCCTCCCCTGGCGGGAGTTTTGAGCAGTTCTTC.